This TCR beta chain was sequenced during a study of T cell repertoires in cytomegalovirus infection. Study information: Both CMV infection and a matching HLA type were indicated by public TCR beta signatures.

TCRdb reprocessed the reads with MiXCR, giving one entry per CDR3 protein. There are approximately 150,000 distinct CDR3 sequences in the sample; under 8.5% occur only once, and more than 15% lies in the top ten. Losses at the gene ends were 5 bases for V and 2 bases for J; bases not matched to a gene: 11. CDR1 and CDR2 (germline): SGHAT, FQNNGV. CDR3 size: 16 residues. This clonotype was found many times. The sequence was collected from a human donor in good health (CMV status not recorded). Some clones in this sample may be carry-over from other donors' samples. The sequenced sample was PBMCs. The chain recombines TRBV11-2 with TRBJ2-5; 7 positions match TRBD1. DNA for the CDR3: TGTGCCAGCAGCCAGGGAGACGCGACAGGGCAAGAGACCCAGTACTTC. Its protein is CASSQGDATGQETQYF.